This entry lists 31 T cell receptor beta chains sequenced from one sample in a study of T-cell memory formation after mild COVID-19. In TCRdb, the 5' RACE reads were re-called with MiXCR into one record per CDR3 protein. The sample has 550,000 to 700,000 distinct CDR3 sequences, about 20% seen once. Sequencing was done on a sample of PBMCs or a T cell subset sorted from them (not recorded which). These TCRs come from an adult woman who had mild COVID-19 (a few samples of this study predate the infection). Cell type and time point are not known.

This clonotype has more than one count but fewer than ten. This chain connects TRBV20-1 to TRBJ1-3, with 10 nucleotides matching TRBD1. The CDR3 is made up of 14 amino acids. The germline CDR1 and CDR2 sequences are DFQATT and SNEGSKA (reference sequence). The ends lost 5 bases at V and 3 bases at J; junction bases unmatched: 4. The chain's CDR3 is CSARGTGVGNTIYF. For the CDR3, the DNA is TGCAGTGCTCGCGGGACAGGGGTTGGAAACACCATATATTTT.

This clonotype was observed a handful of times. The chain links TRBV24-1 to TRBJ1-2; the match to TRBD1 covers 10 bases. CDR1 is KGHDR and CDR2 is SFDVKD in the germline V gene. V dropped 6 bases and J dropped 6; count of bases not matched to a gene: 3. The CDR3 totals 13 residues. Written as DNA, the CDR3 is TGTGCCACCAGTACCGGGACAGGGGATGGCTACACCTTC. Encoded protein: CATSTGTGDGYTF.

This clonotype was detected only a few times. V gene TRBV4-1 combines with J gene TRBJ1-4; D unresolved. Trimming removed 2 bases at V and 0 bases at J, with 10 bases between. The germline V gene encodes CDR1 MGHRA and CDR2 YSYEKL. The CDR3 sequence is 16 residues long. CDR3 nucleotide sequence: TGCGCCAGCAGCCAATCCCCCCCAGCAACTAATGAAAAACTGTTTTTT. Protein sequence: CASSQSPPATNEKLFF.

This clonotype was seen only a few times. The chain links TRBV15 to TRBJ1-1; possible D gene TRBD1, 6 bases. CDR1 is LNHNV and CDR2 is YYDKDF in the germline V gene (reference sequence). V was pared by 2 bases and J by 5 bases, with 15 bases between. The CDR3 has 15 residues. CDR3 sequence reads: CATSRIPTGKTEAFF. In nucleotides, the CDR3 is TGTGCCACCAGCAGAATCCCTACAGGGAAAACTGAAGCTTTCTTT.

This clonotype has only a few counts. The chain links TRBV4-1 to TRBJ2-7; D possibly corresponds to TRBD2 (5 bases). The V end lost 4 bases, the J end lost 7 bases, and 26 bases lay between the germline ends. The CDR3 consists of 17 residues. CDR1 MGHRA and CDR2 YSYEKL come from the germline V gene. The CDR3 bases are TGCGCCAGCAGCCTGGCAGCGAGGACTTTCCTTCCGGGGGAGCAGTACTTC. Translating gives CASSLAARTFLPGEQYF.

The chain links TRBV4-2 to TRBJ2-1; D might be TRBD1 or TRBD2, each matching 5 bases. The CDR3 is 16 residues long. Trimming pared 1 base from V and 5 bases from J, leaving 15 bases between. Germline V gives CDR1 LGHNA, CDR2 YNFKEQ. The CDR3 sequence: CASSQGALTGHNEQFF. The CDR3 nucleotides are TGTGCCAGCAGCCAAGGGGCCCTCACGGGGCACAATGAGCAGTTCTTC.

The chain combines TRBV7-9 with TRBJ2-1; possible D gene TRBD1, 7 bases. Germline CDR1 is SEHNR and CDR2 is FQNEAQ (reference sequence). V was cut by 6 bases and J by 4 bases, with 13 bases left in between. The CDR3 totals 14 residues. This chain's CDR3 is CASRFPGGYNEQFF. CDR3 nucleotides: TGTGCCAGCAGGTTCCCAGGGGGGTACAATGAGCAGTTCTTC.

This clonotype occurred many times. The chain uses TRBV7-8 and TRBJ2-5; D might be TRBD1 or TRBD2, each matching 7 bases. V was pared by 5 bases and J by 3 bases, with 10 bases between. The germline CDR1 and CDR2 sequences are SGHVS and FQNEAQ. The CDR3 length is 13 residues. CDR3 nucleotides: TGTGCCAGCAGCCCAGGGGGGGAAGAGACCCAGTACTTC. Translated, it gives CASSPGGEETQYF.

This clonotype was seen more than once but under ten times. The chain joins TRBV11-3 to TRBJ2-7; the D gene is possibly TRBD1 (5 bases). CDR3 length: 14 amino acids. Between the trimmed V and J ends, which lost 5 bases and 2 bases, there was a span of 13 bases. CDR1 is SGHNT, CDR2 YENEEA, per germline. The CDR3 DNA reads as TGTGCCAGCAGCGGGGCGGAGATCCCCTACGAGCAGTACTTC. Translated: CASSGAEIPYEQYF.

The chain has TRBV21-1 and TRBJ2-7. TRBV21-1 is a documented pseudogene. The CDR3 totals 15 residues. DNA of the CDR3: TGTGCCAGCAGCAAAGCGCCTCAAAGGTACTACGAGCAGTACTTC. This gives the protein CASSKAPQRYYEQYF.

This clonotype was found a few times. The chain uses TRBV27 and TRBJ1-1; D is unresolved. Deletions cut 6 bases from V and 1 base from J, with 15 bases between. The CDR3 is 15 residues long. The germline V gene has CDR1 MNHEY and CDR2 SMNVEV (reference sequence). This CDR3 is CASRSEGHENTEAFF. The DNA of the CDR3 is TGTGCCAGCAGATCCGAAGGGCACGAGAACACTGAAGCTTTCTTT.

V and J are TRBV5-8 and TRBJ2-2, with D possibly matching TRBD1 (6 bases). Germline CDR1 SGHTS, CDR2 YDEGEE. The CDR3 loop spans 14 amino acids. The V end was cut by 10 bases, the J end by 3 bases, with 16 bases between. This CDR3 is CALRDGGDTGELFF. In DNA, the CDR3 is TGTGCCCTGAGGGATGGGGGCGACACCGGGGAGCTGTTTTTT.

The chain has TRBV3-1 and TRBJ2-7; TRBD1 matches at 9 bases. The germline gives CDR1 LGHDT, CDR2 YNNKEL (reference sequence). The CDR3 is 18 amino acids. The ends lost 1 base at V and 0 bases at J; junction bases unmatched: 10. The chain's CDR3 is CASSQAGTGMGYSYEQYF. The CDR3 bases are TGTGCCAGCAGCCAAGCCGGGACAGGGATGGGTTACTCCTACGAGCAGTACTTC.

This clonotype was seen a handful of times. The V gene is TRBV5-6, the J gene TRBJ1-1; 8 bases line up with TRBD1. The germline gives CDR1 SGHDT, CDR2 YYEEEE. With 1 base clipped from V and 1 base from J, the junction kept 6 bases outside the gene matches. The CDR3 contains 16 residues. The DNA for the CDR3 is TGTGCCAGCAGCTTGCTTCCGGGACAGGCGAACACTGAAGCTTTCTTT. Amino acids: CASSLLPGQANTEAFF. Combining the CDR3 with reference TRBV5-6 and TRBJ1-1 gives the whole variable domain DAGVTQSPTHLIKTRGQQVTLRCSPKSGHDTVSWYQQALGQGPQFIFQYYEEEERQRGNFPDRFSGHQFPNYSSELNVNALLLGDSALYLCASSLLPGQANTEAFFGQGTRLTVV.

This chain uses TRBV5-1 with TRBJ1-1, with D maybe TRBD1 (6 bases). The length of the CDR3 is 16 residues. Trimming removed 4 bases from V and 0 bases from J, with 16 bases in between. Per the germline V gene, CDR1 is SGHRS and CDR2 is YFSETQ. CDR3 in amino acids: CASSPGDHTVNTEAFF. The CDR3 region has the DNA TGCGCCAGCAGCCCAGGGGATCACACCGTGAACACTGAAGCTTTCTTT.

This clonotype was seen a few times. The chain carries TRBV24-1 and TRBJ2-6; D is tentatively TRBD1 or TRBD2 (5 bases each). CDR1 and CDR2 (germline): KGHDR, SFDVKD. Trimming left V 7 bases short and J 2 bases short, with 5 bases between. There are 13 residues in the CDR3. CDR3 coding DNA: TGTGCCACCAGGGGGGCTGGGGCCAACGTCCTGACTTTC. It yields the protein CATRGAGANVLTF.

The chain employs TRBV4-2 and TRBJ2-1, with TRBD2 matching over 10 bases. The V and J ends lost 0 bases and 6 bases, in that order; junction bases with no gene match: 11. This CDR3 comprises 18 residues. Germline values: CDR1 LGHNA, CDR2 YNFKEQ. CDR3 in DNA: TGTGCCAGCAGCCAAGATGCAGCGGGGGGGCCAAGGAGCAATGAGCAGTTCTTC. This translates into CASSQDAAGGPRSNEQFF.

The genes are TRBV5-5 and TRBJ2-7; D may be TRBD2 (6 bases). In germline, CDR1 is SGHKS, CDR2 YYEKEE (reference sequence). The V end was cut by 3 bases, the J end by 4 bases, with 11 bases between. The CDR3 extends over 13 amino acids. The CDR3 region is CASSWRAGYEQYF. The CDR3 coding sequence is TGTGCCAGCAGCTGGAGGGCGGGGTACGAGCAGTACTTC. Using reference TRBV5-5 and TRBJ2-7 for the parts outside the CDR3, the full variable domain is DAGVTQSPTHLIKTRGQQVTLRCSPISGHKSVSWYQQVLGQGPQFIFQYYEKEERGRGNFPDRFSARQFPNYSSELNVNALLLGDSALYLCASSWRAGYEQYFGPGTRLTVT.

This rearrangement joins TRBV3-1 to TRBJ2-1; TRBD1 matches 7 bases. CDR1 and CDR2 from the germline V gene are LGHDT and YNNKEL (reference sequence). The CDR3 is 13 amino acids. Losses at the gene ends were 1 base for V and 14 bases for J; bases not matched to a gene: 8. CDR3 in DNA: TGTGCCAGCAGCCAAGGTGGGACAGCAGTAGAGTTCTTC. Encoded protein: CASSQGGTAVEFF.

This clonotype was detected ten times or more. V and J are TRBV29-1 and TRBJ2-4; 7 positions match TRBD1. This CDR3 has 13 amino acids. The trim removed 4 bases at V and 8 bases at J, leaving 8 bases unmatched. The germline CDR1 and CDR2 sequences are SQVTM and ANQGSEA. CDR3 nucleotide sequence: TGCAGCGTTGTCGCCAGGGGGAAGGACATTCAGTACTTC. This codes for CSVVARGKDIQYF.

The V gene is TRBV7-8, the J gene TRBJ2-5; D is undetermined. Germline CDR1 and CDR2: SGHVS and FQNEAQ. CDR3 length equals 14 residues. V was cut by 2 bases and J by 2 bases, with 9 bases left in between. CDR3 DNA sequence: TGTGCCAGCAGCTTACAGCGCCCACAAGAGACCCAGTACTTC. Protein sequence: CASSLQRPQETQYF.

The gene calls are TRBV5-5 and TRBJ2-2; TRBD1 aligns across 8 bases. The CDR3 contains 14 residues. Germline V gene sequence: CDR1 SGHKS, CDR2 YYEKEE (reference sequence). V dropped 6 bases and J dropped 5; count of bases not matched to a gene: 6. Written as DNA, the CDR3 is TGTGCCAGCAACTCACAGGGGGTGACCGGGGAGCTGTTTTTT. It specifies CASNSQGVTGELFF.

The chain carries TRBV2 and TRBJ2-3, with 8 bases lining up with TRBD1. The germline CDR1 and CDR2 sequences are SNHLY and FYNNEI. Losses at the gene ends were 7 bases for V and 1 base for J; bases not matched to a gene: 7. This CDR3 spans 15 amino acids. CDR3 in DNA: TGTGCCAGCAAGGCAGGGGGCGCGGGCACAGATACGCAGTATTTT. Translation: CASKAGGAGTDTQYF. Full variable domain (remainder filled in from reference TRBV2 and TRBJ2-3): EPEVTQTPSHQVTQMGQEVILRCVPISNHLYFYWYRQILGQKVEFLVSFYNNEISEKSEIFDDQFSVERPDGSNFTLKIRSTKLEDSAMYFCASKAGGAGTDTQYFGPGTRLTVL.

This clonotype was observed a handful of times. The chain couples TRBV20-1 to TRBJ2-3, with 12 bases aligning to TRBD2. V shed 6 bases, J shed 3 bases, and the junction held 10 bases outside the gene matches. The CDR3 spans 16 residues. From germline, CDR1 is DFQATT and CDR2 SNEGSKA (reference sequence). This CDR3 reads CSAIKRGTSGTDTQYF. The DNA of the CDR3 is TGCAGTGCGATCAAACGCGGGACTAGCGGGACAGATACGCAGTATTTT.

The chain carries TRBV5-4 and TRBJ1-2, with a tentative D call TRBD1 (5 bases). The CDR3 extends over 16 amino acids. The germline V gene has CDR1 SGHNT and CDR2 YYREEE (reference sequence). V lost 4 bases and J 2 bases, leaving 18 bases between the germline ends. CDR3 sequence reads: CASSPPGGTQNYGYTF. CDR3 DNA sequence: TGTGCCAGCAGCCCCCCGGGAGGGACCCAGAACTATGGCTACACCTTC. The full variable domain, completed using reference TRBV5-4 and TRBJ1-2, is ETGVTQSPTHLIKTRGQQVTLRCSSQSGHNTVSWYQQALGQGPQFIFQYYREEENGRGNFPPRFSGLQFPNYSSELNVNALELDDSALYLCASSPPGGTQNYGYTFGSGTRLTVV.

The gene calls are TRBV18 and TRBJ1-5, with D unresolved. This CDR3 has 15 amino acids. V gave up 1 base and J gave up 5 bases, with 12 bases separating them. Germline V gives CDR1 KGHSH, CDR2 LQKENI. DNA for the CDR3: TGTGCCAGCTCACCACGGGGAGGGTGGGATCAGCCCCAGCATTTT. This gives the protein CASSPRGGWDQPQHF.

This chain links TRBV24-1 with TRBJ1-2; no firm D call. Germline assignment: CDR1 KGHDR and CDR2 SFDVKD. Trimming shortened V by 1 base and J by 8 bases, and 10 bases separated the two germline ends. The CDR3 contains 13 residues. CDR3 sequence (DNA): TGTGCCACCAGTGATTTCTATTGGGCAGGCTACACCTTC. Translated, it gives CATSDFYWAGYTF.

This chain joins TRBV24-1 and TRBJ2-3; tentative D call: TRBD2 (5 bases). There are 16 residues in the CDR3. Germline CDR1 is KGHDR and CDR2 is SFDVKD. Trimming left V 1 base short and J 4 bases short, with 14 bases between. The chain's CDR3 is CATSDFGLARADTQYF. The CDR3 DNA follows: TGTGCCACCAGTGATTTTGGGCTAGCTAGGGCAGATACGCAGTATTTT.

This clonotype was observed a handful of times. The chain carries TRBV12-3 or TRBV12-4 and TRBJ1-2; D might be TRBD1 (5 bases). This CDR3 region has 14 residues. V lost 6 bases and J lost 8, with 19 bases in between. The CDR3 DNA is TGTGCCAGCAGACGCGGGACGTTCCTCGAGGGCTACACCTTC. Protein: CASRRGTFLEGYTF.

This clonotype appeared a few times. The rearrangement links TRBV30 to TRBJ2-7; TRBD1 or TRBD2 may be the D gene (5 bases each). The length of the CDR3 is 14 residues. The germline CDR1 and CDR2 sequences are GTSNPN and SVGIG (reference sequence). V was clipped by 6 bases and J by 0 bases, with 15 bases between them. In DNA form, the CDR3 reads TGTGCCTGCTTACGGCGAGGGGTCTCCTACGAGCAGTACTTC. It yields the protein CACLRRGVSYEQYF.

The V and J genes are TRBV12-3 or TRBV12-4 and TRBJ2-7; maybe TRBD2 (7 bases). V was shortened by 3 bases and J by 7 bases, with 13 bases between the two germline ends. This CDR3 is built from 13 residues. The CDR3 reads CASSFGGALEQYF. The DNA of the CDR3 is TGTGCCAGCAGTTTTGGGGGGGCGTTAGAGCAGTACTTC.